In its sample, the clone carrying this T cell receptor (beta chain) was seen once. Its antigen remains unknown. Profiling of TCR beta VDJ combinations and CDR3 sequences used genomic DNA as template. TCRdb analysed the reads with MiXCR anew, one entry per CDR3 protein. The sample gives roughly 180,000 distinct CDR3 sequences, about three fifths of which show up once; around 42% is in the top ten. Trimming removed 0 bases at V and 4 bases at J, with 13 bases between. The CDR3 runs 16 residues. Germline V gene data show CDR1 as LNHNV and CDR2 as YYDKDF (reference sequence). These data originate in a study of CD8+CD57+ T cells in acquired aplastic anemia. The study's findings and limits: Patients shared some 29 CD8+ CDR3 sequences with controls.

The chain combines TRBV15 with TRBJ2-1; D perhaps matches TRBD2 (6 bases). This clonotype was sampled from a human donor with severe aplastic anemia or a healthy control (not recorded which). The source material was sorted CD4+, CD8+, or CD8+CD57+ T cells (not recorded which) from PBMCs. The DNA of the CDR3 is TGTGCCACCAGCAGAGATTACGGACTACCGTACAATGAGCAGTTCTTC. This gives the protein CATSRDYGLPYNEQFF. Full variable domain (missing parts from reference TRBV15 and TRBJ2-1): DAMVIQNPRYQVTQFGKPVTLSCSQTLNHNVMYWYQQKSSQAPKLLFHYYDKDFNNEADTPDNFQSRRPNTSFCFLDIRSPGLGDTAMYLCATSRDYGLPYNEQFFGPGTRLTVL.